The T cell receptor (beta chain) under discussion was sequenced for a study of CD8 T cells in Susac syndrome. The length of the CDR3 is 14 residues. V was trimmed by 3 bases and J by 6 bases, leaving 12 bases between them. Germline-derived CDR1 and CDR2 are SGHDN and FVKESK. TEMRA cells were FACS-enriched, and CD8+ and CD4+ T cells were isolated negatively. Random hexamers served to reverse transcribe about 0.45 to 1 ug RNA. Each CDR3 protein is one row after TCRdb ran MiXCR on the immunoSEQ multiplex PCR reads. Of a few hundred thousand distinct CDR3 sequences in the sample, approximately 81% are singletons; the top ten hold approximately 0.12%.

What was sequenced was CD8+ T cells from PBMCs. The chain employs TRBV14 and TRBJ2-1; D not resolved. The clonotype was recovered from a human donor with multiple sclerosis. The CDR3, as DNA: TGTGCCAGCAGCCAGTTGGGCGGTCTCAATGAGCAGTTCTTC. Translated: CASSQLGGLNEQFF.